Following are 25 T cell receptor beta chains from one sample sequenced in a study of T cells in pancreatic ductal adenocarcinoma. Surgery without prior neoadjuvant therapy was the treatment of the selected pancreatic ductal adenocarcinoma patients. Libraries were prepared by immunoSEQ multiplex PCR; TCRdb keeps only in-frame clonotypes and omits some of them. Of 100,000 or so clones in the sample, 90% to 95% were seen once. The sample consisted of PBMCs. These receptors all stem from a human donor with pancreatic ductal adenocarcinoma.

The chain recombines TRBV18 with TRBJ2-7; D is possibly TRBD2 (5 bases). The CDR3 has 11 amino acids. Per the germline V gene, CDR1 is KGHSH and CDR2 is LQKENI. The CDR3 DNA follows: TGTGCCAGCTCACCTACTCTCCGAGGGTGGGTC. This sequence encodes CASSPTLRGWV.

This CDR3 is CASSYPGFSEQYF. The CDR3 coding sequence is TGTGCCAGCAGTTACCCCGGTTTTAGCGAGCAGTACTTC. The chain recombines TRBV6-6 with TRBJ2-7; D remains unclear. Germline V gene sequence: CDR1 MNHNY, CDR2 SVGAGI (reference sequence). This CDR3 has 13 amino acids. Trimming removed 2 bases from V and 6 bases from J, with 11 bases in between.

This chain uses TRBV12-5 with TRBJ2-1; the D gene is possibly TRBD2 (5 bases). This CDR3 has 12 residues. The V end was cut by 8 bases, the J end by 6 bases, with 11 bases between. CDR1 LGHNT and CDR2 FRNRAP come from the germline V gene. DNA of the CDR3: TGTGCTAGTTCAGCGGTGGCCAATGAGCAGTTCTTC. Its protein product is CASSAVANEQFF.

V gene TRBV5-4 combines with J gene TRBJ2-7; no clear D. The CDR3 has 15 amino acids. Germline CDR1 reads SGHNT; CDR2 reads YYREEE (reference sequence). V lost 0 bases and J lost 3, with 13 bases in between. The CDR3 DNA reads TGTGCCAGCAGCTTGGGTGGAGCCCAAAACTACGAGCAGTACTTC. It translates to CASSLGGAQNYEQYF.

The chain uses TRBV29-1 and TRBJ1-5, with D maybe TRBD1 (5 bases). Germline V gene data show CDR1 as SQVTM and CDR2 as ANQGSEA. V lost 6 bases and J lost 2, with 8 bases in between. The CDR3 spans 12 residues. CDR3 sequence (DNA): TGCAGCGTCCTAGGGGGCAATCAGCCCCAGCATTTT. Protein: CSVLGGNQPQHF.

The J gene is TRBJ2-2, the V gene TRBV6-6; 15 positions agree with TRBD2. CDR1 and CDR2 (germline): MNHNY, SVGAGI (reference sequence). The CDR3 totals 14 residues. V shed 7 bases and J 8 bases; nucleotides not matched to a gene: 2. Here the CDR3 reads CASTGLAGGGELFF. The CDR3, as DNA: TGTGCCAGCACCGGACTAGCGGGAGGGGGGGAGCTGTTTTTT.

This chain links TRBV2 with TRBJ2-4; TRBD2 agrees at 7 bases. Trimming at V came to 6 bases and at J to 1 base, leaving 18 bases not matched to a gene. Germline V gives CDR1 SNHLY, CDR2 FYNNEI. The CDR3 length is 19 residues. The CDR3: CASRPVAGDKKTAKNIQYF. The CDR3 DNA is TGTGCCAGCAGACCTGTGGCGGGAGATAAAAAAACGGCCAAAAACATTCAGTACTTC.

The sample holds a few counts of this clone. The rearrangement uses TRBV7-8 and TRBJ2-5; maybe TRBD1 (5 bases). Germline loops: CDR1 SGHVS, CDR2 FQNEAQ. The CDR3 totals 14 residues. V lost 2 bases and J 5 bases, leaving 12 bases between the germline ends. The CDR3 protein is CASSLRGRQETQYF. Written as DNA, the CDR3 is TGTGCCAGCAGCTTAAGGGGTCGCCAGGAGACCCAGTACTTC. Full variable domain (remainder filled in from reference TRBV7-8 and TRBJ2-5): GAGVSQSPRYKVAKRGQDVALRCDPISGHVSLFWYQQALGQGPEFLTYFQNEAQLDKSGLPSDRFFAERPEGSVSTLKIQRTQQEDSAVYLCASSLRGRQETQYFGPGTRLLVL.

V gene TRBV9 combines with J gene TRBJ2-2; 7 nucleotides align to TRBD1. The CDR3 is 21 residues long. The V and J ends lost 0 bases and 4 bases, in that order; junction bases with no gene match: 21. Looked up from germline, CDR1 is SGDLS and CDR2 is YYNGEE. CDR3 nucleotide sequence: TGTGCCAGCAGCGTAGGACCGGGACAGAACCATCCCTGGGGCGGCACCGGGGAGCTGTTTTTT. Its translation: CASSVGPGQNHPWGGTGELFF.

The chain links TRBV9 to TRBJ2-3, with D perhaps TRBD2 (5 bases). The CDR3 runs 13 residues. Germline V gene data show CDR1 as SGDLS and CDR2 as YYNGEE. Trimming left V 5 bases short and J 3 bases short, with 10 bases between. For the CDR3, the DNA is TGTGCCAGCAGTACGGGGTGGACAGATACGCAGTATTTT. This encodes CASSTGWTDTQYF. The full variable domain, in which reference TRBV9 and TRBJ2-3 provide the parts outside the CDR3, is DSGVTQTPKHLITATGQRVTLRCSPRSGDLSVYWYQQSLDQGLQFLIQYYNGEERAKGNILERFSAQQFPDLHSELNLSSLELGDSALYFCASSTGWTDTQYFGPGTRLTVL.

The rearrangement links TRBV2 to TRBJ2-2, with 8 positions matching TRBD2. The germline gives CDR1 SNHLY, CDR2 FYNNEI. CDR3 length equals 14 residues. V was clipped by 8 bases and J by 3 bases; unmatched bases: 5. CDR3 loop: CASSSGSDTGELFF. The CDR3 region has the DNA TGTGCCAGCTCCAGCGGGAGCGACACCGGGGAGCTGTTTTTT.

The rearrangement uses TRBV28 and TRBJ2-7; TRBD1 matches 9 bases. The ends lost 7 bases at V and 4 bases at J; junction bases unmatched: 11. Germline V CDR1 and CDR2: MDHEN, SYDVKM. The CDR3 loop spans 15 amino acids. This CDR3 reads CASTSGTGRIYEQYF. The CDR3 DNA is TGTGCCAGCACTTCCGGGACAGGGAGAATTTACGAGCAGTACTTC.

This sequence joins TRBV6-5 and TRBJ1-1; 7 bases fit TRBD1. The CDR3 spans 13 residues. Germline V gene sequence: CDR1 MNHEY, CDR2 SVGAGI. The V gene end was trimmed by 8 bases and the J gene end by 5 bases; junction bases not matched to a gene: 8. CDR3 sequence: CASRQGLGTEAFF. The CDR3 DNA follows: TGTGCCAGCCGACAGGGTTTGGGGACTGAAGCTTTCTTT.

The V and J genes are TRBV27 and TRBJ2-5; D possibly corresponds to TRBD2 (5 bases). This CDR3 has 13 amino acids. Germline V gives CDR1 MNHEY, CDR2 SMNVEV (reference sequence). Trimming shortened V by 8 bases and J by 4 bases, and 14 bases separated the two germline ends. The CDR3 DNA reads TGTGCCAGCGCCCCTACTAGAATAGAGACCCAGTACTTC. Protein: CASAPTRIETQYF.

The V gene is TRBV5-8, the J gene TRBJ2-1, with D maybe TRBD2 (6 bases). Trimming took off 0 bases at V and 7 bases at J, with 8 bases between the two ends. This CDR3 region has 13 residues. Germline V lookup: CDR1 SGHTS, CDR2 YDEGEE. The CDR3 nucleotides are TGTGCCAGCAGCTTGGTCGGAGGGAATGAGCAGTTCTTC. Translation gives CASSLVGGNEQFF.

The rearrangement links TRBV5-1 to TRBJ2-5; 9 nucleotides align to TRBD1. The J segment lost 14 bases and the V segment lost 4 bases, leaving 12 bases of the junction unmatched. CDR3 length: 13 amino acids. Germline loops: CDR1 SGHRS, CDR2 YFSETQ. For the CDR3, the DNA is TGCGCCAGCAGCGATGGGACAGGGAGCACATCTTACTTC. It yields the protein CASSDGTGSTSYF.

The chain combines TRBV18 with TRBJ2-1; TRBD1 agrees at 8 bases. The CDR3 is made up of 15 amino acids. Losses at the gene ends were 0 bases for V and 5 bases for J; bases not matched to a gene: 3. CDR1 KGHSH and CDR2 LQKENI come from the germline V gene. CDR3 amino acids: CASSPPTGDNNEQFF. In DNA, the CDR3 is TGTGCCAGCTCACCACCGACAGGGGACAACAATGAGCAGTTCTTC. Drawing the rest from reference TRBV18 and TRBJ2-1, the complete variable domain is NAGVMQNPRHLVRRRGQEARLRCSPMKGHSHVYWYRQLPEEGLKFMVYLQKENIIDESGMPKERFSAEFPKEGPSILRIQQVVRGDSAAYFCASSPPTGDNNEQFFGPGTRLTVL.

The rearrangement joins TRBV7-3 to TRBJ2-2; tentatively, D is TRBD2 (6 bases). Germline V gene lookup returns CDR1 SGHTA and CDR2 FQGTGA. V lost 3 bases and J 4 bases, leaving 15 bases between the germline ends. The CDR3 loop spans 16 amino acids. The CDR3 DNA sequence: TGTGCCAGCAGCTTGGGGGGAGCTCGAGGCACCGGGGAGCTGTTTTTT. Its translation is CASSLGGARGTGELFF.

The V and J genes are TRBV4-3 and TRBJ2-3; 7 positions agree with TRBD2. The CDR3 is 16 amino acids. Looked up from germline, CDR1 is LGHNA and CDR2 is YSLEER. V was clipped by 1 base and J by 3 bases; unmatched bases: 7. The CDR3 is CASSQGTSGITDTQYF. The DNA for the CDR3 is TGCGCCAGCAGCCAAGGAACCAGCGGGATTACAGATACGCAGTATTTT.

CDR3 loop: CASSFTSGRFTYEQYF. The CDR3 DNA sequence: TGTGCCAGCAGTTTCACTAGCGGGCGCTTCACCTACGAGCAGTACTTC. The V gene is TRBV27, the J gene TRBJ2-7; TRBD2 agrees at 9 bases. The V segment lost 3 bases and the J segment 2 bases; nucleotides outside the gene matches: 8. The CDR3 covers 16 residues. The germline gives CDR1 MNHEY, CDR2 SMNVEV (reference sequence).

This clone appeared once. The gene calls are TRBV28 and TRBJ2-3; D might be TRBD2 (5 bases). The ends were cut back, 7 bases at V and 4 bases at J, with 21 bases in the middle. The germline V gene encodes CDR1 MDHEN and CDR2 SYDVKM. The CDR3 is made up of 16 amino acids. CDR3 bases: TGTGCCAGCACCCAAAACCCGGGATTCAGGTCAGATACGCAGTATTTT. Amino acid sequence: CASTQNPGFRSDTQYF.

This clone was found once. The J gene is TRBJ2-1, the V gene TRBV6-1; the match to TRBD1 covers 10 bases. The CDR3 is 15 residues long. Germline-derived CDR1 and CDR2 are MNHNS and SASEGT. J gave up 8 bases and V 0 bases, and 4 bases lay outside the gene matches. The CDR3 bases are TGTGCCAGCAGTGAAGCGGGACAGGGGTGGTATGAGCAGTTCTTC. It yields the protein CASSEAGQGWYEQFF.

V usage is TRBV19 and J usage is TRBJ2-5, with D uncertain. CDR3 length equals 13 residues. Trimming took 1 base from V and 5 from J, leaving 8 bases between them. Germline V gives CDR1 LNHDA, CDR2 SQIVND (reference sequence). As DNA, the CDR3 is TGTGCCAGTAGTATAGGACCCGGGGAGACCCAGTACTTC. It yields the protein CASSIGPGETQYF. The complete variable domain, with remaining parts taken from reference TRBV19 and TRBJ2-5, reads DGGITQSPKYLFRKEGQNVTLSCEQNLNHDAMYWYRQDPGQGLRLIYYSQIVNDFQKGDIAEGYSVSREKKESFPLTVTSAQKNPTAFYLCASSIGPGETQYFGPGTRLLVL.

There are a few counts of this clone. J is TRBJ2-3 and V is TRBV5-4; D is ambiguous. The CDR3 sequence is 14 residues long. Between the trimmed V and J ends, which lost 5 bases and 0 bases, there was a span of 10 bases. Per germline, CDR1 SGHNT and CDR2 YYREEE (reference sequence). In DNA, the CDR3 is TGTGCCAGCAGGACATCGGTCAGCACAGATACGCAGTATTTT. This encodes CASRTSVSTDTQYF.

The chain joins TRBV6-5 to TRBJ1-1, with a weak D call TRBD1 (5 bases). The CDR3 sequence is 14 residues long. Trimming removed 6 bases at V and 3 bases at J, with 14 bases between. The V gene's germline CDR1 is MNHEY and CDR2 SVGAGI. CDR3 sequence: CASSLEGVDTEAFF. The CDR3 nucleotides read TGTGCCAGCAGCCTCGAAGGGGTGGACACTGAAGCTTTCTTT.